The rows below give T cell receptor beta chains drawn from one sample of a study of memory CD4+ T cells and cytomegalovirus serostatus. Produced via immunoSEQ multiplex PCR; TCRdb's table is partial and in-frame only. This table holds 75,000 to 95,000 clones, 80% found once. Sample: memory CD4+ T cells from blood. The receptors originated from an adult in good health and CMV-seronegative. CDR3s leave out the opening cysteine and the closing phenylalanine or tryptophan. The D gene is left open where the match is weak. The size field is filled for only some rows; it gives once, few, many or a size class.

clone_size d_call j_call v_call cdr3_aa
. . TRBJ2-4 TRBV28 ASRPGFAEGGQY
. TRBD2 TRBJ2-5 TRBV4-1 ASSQPTSGQETQY
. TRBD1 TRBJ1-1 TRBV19 ASSIGTGGEAF
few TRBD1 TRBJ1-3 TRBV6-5 ASSRQGLNTIY
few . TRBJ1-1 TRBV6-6 ASSYPGNTEAF
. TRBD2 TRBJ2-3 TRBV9 ASNLLAGGLTDTQY
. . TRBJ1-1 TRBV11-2 ASSLDMYTEAF
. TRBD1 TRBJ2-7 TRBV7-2 ASSVMGQGLGEQY
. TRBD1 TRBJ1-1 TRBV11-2 ASSTGENTEAF
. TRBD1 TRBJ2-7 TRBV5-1 ASSLEPGQGSNEQY
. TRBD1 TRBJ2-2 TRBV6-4 ASRGHRGTGELF
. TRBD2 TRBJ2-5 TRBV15 ATSRGVSGLAGSSQETQY
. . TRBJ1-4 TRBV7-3 ASSATARGEKLF
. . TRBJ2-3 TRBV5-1 ASSLGEKTDTQY
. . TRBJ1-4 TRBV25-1 ASSEETATTNEKLF
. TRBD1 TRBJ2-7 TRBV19 ASSPQFRDRGHEQY
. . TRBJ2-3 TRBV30 AWSLGLADTQY
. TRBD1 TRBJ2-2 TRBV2 ASSSGTGGASGELF
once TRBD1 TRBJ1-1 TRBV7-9 ASSSPQGVGTEAF
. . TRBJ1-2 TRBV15 ATSREKQGNYGYT
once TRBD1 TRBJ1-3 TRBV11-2 ASSVRDSPGNTIY
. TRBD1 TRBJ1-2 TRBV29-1 SVPWGQHTYDGYT
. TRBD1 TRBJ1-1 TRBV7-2 ASSPRTGSPEAF
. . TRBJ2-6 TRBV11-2 ASSLGTDNSGANVLT
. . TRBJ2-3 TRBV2 ASSEQGFGDTQY
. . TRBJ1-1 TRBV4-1 ASSQVQNMNTEAF
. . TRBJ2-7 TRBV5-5 ASSLGRQMGTYEQY
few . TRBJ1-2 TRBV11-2 ASSSLRQATTNYGYT
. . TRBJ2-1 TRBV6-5 ASRARYNEQF
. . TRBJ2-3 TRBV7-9 ASSFAGSNTDTQY
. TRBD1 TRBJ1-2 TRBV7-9 ASSPGQRHGYT
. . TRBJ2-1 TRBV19 ASSILQRPEQF
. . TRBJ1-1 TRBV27 ASSPRRGTWTEAF
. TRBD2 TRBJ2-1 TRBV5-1 ASSLGEGSYNEQF
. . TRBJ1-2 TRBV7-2 ASSLTPQGTQSYGYT
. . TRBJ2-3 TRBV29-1 SVDRQVEDTQY
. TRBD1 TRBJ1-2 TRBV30 AWRAGGSGYGYT
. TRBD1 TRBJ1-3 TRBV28 ASSLGTASGNTIY
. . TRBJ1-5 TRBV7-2 ASSFNRGQPQH
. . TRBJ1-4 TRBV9 ASSPTDATNEKLF
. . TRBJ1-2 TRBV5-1 ASSLDEGDWYGYT
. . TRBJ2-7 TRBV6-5 ASSYRARGGAEQY
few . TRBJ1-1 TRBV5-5 ASSLVGTYNTEAF
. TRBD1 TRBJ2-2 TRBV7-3 ASSSVRQGARYTGELF
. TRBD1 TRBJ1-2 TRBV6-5 ASRKEVQGGYGYT
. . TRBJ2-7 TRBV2 ASSEALLSYEQY
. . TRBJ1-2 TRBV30 AWSQTSQGGYT
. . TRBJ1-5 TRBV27 ASSPTGRQGPQH
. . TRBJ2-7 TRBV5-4 ASSSVSSYEQY
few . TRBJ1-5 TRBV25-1 ASSESRASQPQH
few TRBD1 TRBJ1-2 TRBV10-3 AISRNDRAGGYGYT
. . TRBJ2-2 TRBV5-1 ASSLWQKNTGELF
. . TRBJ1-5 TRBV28 ASSISGEFNQPQH
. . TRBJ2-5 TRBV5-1 ASSLVSPGEETQY
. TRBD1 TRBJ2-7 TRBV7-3 ASSPGQGFLRDEQY
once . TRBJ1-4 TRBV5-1 ASSHIQGNKEKLF
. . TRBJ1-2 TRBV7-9 ASAVNYGYT